A single sample gave rise to the 27 T cell receptor beta chains below, sequenced in a study of T cell responses to AZD1222 COVID-19 vaccine. The table came from immunoSEQ multiplex PCR; TCRdb's copy has only in-frame clones and leaves some out. This sample has about 79,000 clones, with 80% found just once. Sequences were derived from peripheral blood, sampled on day 0 of AZD1222 vaccination. Receptor source: an adult in good health.

V usage is TRBV29-1 and J usage is TRBJ2-1; TRBD1 is a possible D gene (6 bases). The CDR3 consists of 13 residues. V was pared by 0 bases and J by 4 bases, with 7 bases between. CDR1 and CDR2 (germline): SQVTM, ANQGSEA. CDR3 coding DNA: TGCAGCGTTGAAGAAGACAGGTACAATGAGCAGTTCTTC. It is translated as CSVEEDRYNEQFF.

This clone was counted a single time. This chain links TRBV7-6 with TRBJ2-2; 12 bases map to TRBD2. This CDR3 region has 17 residues. With V trimmed by 4 bases and J by 2 bases, 5 bases remained unmatched. The V gene's germline CDR1 is SGHVS and CDR2 FNYEAQ. CDR3 in amino acids: CASSSGLAGPNTGELFF. CDR3 in DNA: TGTGCCAGCAGCTCGGGACTAGCGGGTCCAAACACCGGGGAGCTGTTTTTT.

The chain couples TRBV4-1 to TRBJ1-2, with 7 bases fitting TRBD1. Germline V CDR1 and CDR2: MGHRA, YSYEKL. The V gene end was trimmed by 1 base and the J gene end by 8 bases; junction bases not matched to a gene: 4. The CDR3 covers 13 residues. The CDR3 here is CASSQGQGGGYTF. In DNA form, the CDR3 reads TGCGCCAGCAGCCAAGGACAGGGAGGAGGCTACACCTTC.

The CDR3 loop is CASSLMASGYDEQYF. In nucleotides, the CDR3 is TGTGCCAGCAGTCTTATGGCTAGCGGGTATGACGAGCAGTACTTC. V gene TRBV2 combines with J gene TRBJ2-7; 8 positions agree with TRBD2. This CDR3 contains 15 residues. The germline V gene has CDR1 SNHLY and CDR2 FYNNEI. V shed 5 bases, J shed 5 bases, and the junction held 11 bases outside the gene matches.

The chain is built from TRBV5-5 and TRBJ2-7; no definite D call. This CDR3 has 15 amino acids. The germline V gene has CDR1 SGHKS and CDR2 YYEKEE (reference sequence). Deletions cut 0 bases from V and 0 bases from J, with 10 bases between. CDR3 DNA sequence: TGTGCCAGCAGCTTGGCGTCCGCTACCTCCTACGAGCAGTACTTC. It translates to CASSLASATSYEQYF.

The rearrangement uses TRBV7-9 and TRBJ2-3; tentatively, D is TRBD1 (5 bases). Trimming took 5 bases from V and 2 from J, leaving 17 bases between them. Germline CDR1 reads SEHNR; CDR2 reads FQNEAQ (reference sequence). The CDR3 length is 16 residues. The chain's CDR3 is CASSLDPETVTDTQYF. CDR3 DNA sequence: TGTGCCAGCAGCCTCGACCCGGAGACAGTCACAGATACGCAGTATTTT.

V gene TRBV30 combines with J gene TRBJ2-1; D unresolved. Germline V lookup: CDR1 GTSNPN, CDR2 SVGIG (reference sequence). CDR3 size: 13 residues. Trimming removed 0 bases at V and 6 bases at J, with 9 bases between. The CDR3 DNA reads TGTGCCTGGAGTGTGTCTAGGCGCAATGAGCAGTTCTTC. It codes for CAWSVSRRNEQFF.

This chain links TRBV5-1 with TRBJ2-3, with 11 positions matching TRBD2. The germline V gene encodes CDR1 SGHRS and CDR2 YFSETQ. V shed 4 bases and J 2 bases; nucleotides not matched to a gene: 21. CDR3 length: 21 residues. The CDR3 DNA follows: TGCGCCAGCAGCCCGACTCCGGGACTAGCGGTAACGCACTTCCTCACAGATACGCAGTATTTT. Protein: CASSPTPGLAVTHFLTDTQYF.

The genes are TRBV12-3 or TRBV12-4 and TRBJ1-2; TRBD1 is a possible D gene (5 bases). The V end was cut by 8 bases, the J end by 8 bases, with 18 bases between. CDR3 length equals 13 residues. CDR3 sequence: CASYRSGGIGYTF. The CDR3 bases are TGTGCCAGCTACCGGTCGGGGGGAATAGGCTACACCTTC.

This chain links TRBV7-2 with TRBJ2-3, with D possibly matching TRBD2 (6 bases). The CDR3 totals 15 residues. The germline gives CDR1 SGHTA, CDR2 FQGNSA. V gave up 4 bases and J gave up 3 bases, with 14 bases separating them. The CDR3 reads CASSSQPAGTDTQYF. The DNA for the CDR3 is TGTGCCAGCAGCTCGCAGCCGGCGGGGACAGATACGCAGTATTTT. Variable domain in full (rest from reference TRBV7-2 and TRBJ2-3): GAGVSQSPSNKVTEKGKDVELRCDPISGHTALYWYRQSLGQGLEFLIYFQGNSAPDKSGLPSDRFSAERTGGSVSTLTIQRTQQEDSAVYLCASSSQPAGTDTQYFGPGTRLTVL.

The chain links TRBV12-3 or TRBV12-4 to TRBJ2-7; unclear D gene. The germline V and J ends were trimmed by 3 bases and 2 bases, with 5 bases remaining between them. This CDR3 is 12 amino acids long. Here the CDR3 reads CASSFHPYEQYF. The CDR3 DNA reads TGTGCCAGCAGTTTTCACCCCTACGAGCAGTACTTC.

The chain joins TRBV9 to TRBJ2-7; 14 bases fit TRBD2. Germline trimming cut 7 bases from V and 3 bases from J; bases unmatched to any gene: 0. The CDR3 consists of 13 residues. CDR1 is SGDLS and CDR2 is YYNGEE in the germline V gene. The CDR3 DNA reads TGTGCCAGCGGGACTAGCGGGGGCTACGAGCAGTACTTC. Translated: CASGTSGGYEQYF.

This clone was seen a handful of times. This chain connects TRBV5-1 to TRBJ2-5; D possibly uses TRBD1 or TRBD2 (5 bases each). This CDR3 is 15 amino acids long. CDR1 SGHRS and CDR2 YFSETQ come from the germline V gene. Trimming cost V 4 bases and J 5 bases, with 18 bases left between them. CDR3 loop: CASSVAVGDSETQYF. The CDR3 nucleotides are TGCGCCAGCAGCGTTGCTGTGGGGGATTCGGAGACCCAGTACTTC.

The sample holds one count of this clone. V and J are TRBV5-4 and TRBJ2-2; D is undetermined. Trimming cost V 2 bases and J 4 bases, with 6 bases left between them. This CDR3 region has 13 residues. Germline assignment: CDR1 SGHNT and CDR2 YYREEE (reference sequence). The DNA of the CDR3 is TGTGCCAGCAGCTTTGATTCCACCGGGGAGCTGTTTTTT. Translating gives CASSFDSTGELFF.

The CDR3 nucleotides read TGTGCCAGCAGCCCCTTCGGGAATGAGCAGTTCTTC. This sequence encodes CASSPFGNEQFF. The gene calls are TRBV11-2 and TRBJ2-1; D is ambiguous. V was trimmed by 5 bases and J by 7 bases, leaving 9 bases between them. The CDR3 covers 12 residues. Germline V lookup: CDR1 SGHAT, CDR2 FQNNGV.

The chain couples TRBV6-5 to TRBJ2-3; TRBD2 agrees at 7 bases. Germline CDR1 reads MNHEY; CDR2 reads SVGAGI. The CDR3 sequence is 15 residues long. V gave up 6 bases and J gave up 2 bases; unmatched junction bases: 8. The CDR3 region is CASSLSSGTTDTQYF. Here the CDR3 DNA reads TGTGCCAGCAGCCTATCTAGCGGTACCACAGATACGCAGTATTTT.

The genes are TRBV28 and TRBJ2-5; D might be TRBD1 (8 bases). The CDR3 spans 13 residues. Trimming stripped 5 bases from V and 7 bases from J, with 14 bases between. The germline V gene has CDR1 MDHEN and CDR2 SYDVKM. The DNA for the CDR3 is TGTGCCAGCAGTACGGACAGGGAGGGGACCCAGTACTTC. It translates to CASSTDREGTQYF.

V usage is TRBV9 and J usage is TRBJ2-1; tentatively, D is TRBD2 (6 bases). CDR1 SGDLS and CDR2 YYNGEE come from the germline V gene. V lost 3 bases to trimming and J lost 9 bases, with 10 bases between them. This CDR3 contains 12 residues. The CDR3 spells CASSAGSGEQFF. DNA of the CDR3: TGTGCCAGCAGCGCTGGTAGCGGTGAGCAGTTCTTC. The complete variable domain, with remaining parts taken from reference TRBV9 and TRBJ2-1, reads DSGVTQTPKHLITATGQRVTLRCSPRSGDLSVYWYQQSLDQGLQFLIQYYNGEERAKGNILERFSAQQFPDLHSELNLSSLELGDSALYFCASSAGSGEQFFGPGTRLTVL.

The chain employs TRBV6-5 and TRBJ2-7; 7 bases are shared with TRBD1. Germline CDR1 is MNHEY and CDR2 is SVGAGI. Losses at the gene ends were 5 bases for V and 2 bases for J; bases not matched to a gene: 9. This CDR3 comprises 15 residues. CDR3 in DNA: TGTGCCAGCAGTACCCAGACAGGGCAAACCTACGAGCAGTACTTC. This gives the protein CASSTQTGQTYEQYF.

This rearrangement joins TRBV27 to TRBJ2-7; D is unresolved. CDR1 and CDR2 from the germline V gene are MNHEY and SMNVEV (reference sequence). With 4 bases removed from V and 6 bases from J, the gap between germline ends came to 16 bases. The length of the CDR3 is 14 residues. CDR3 DNA: TGTGCCAGCAGTTCCCCCAGTGCCCTGTCCGAGCAGTACTTC. Translated: CASSSPSALSEQYF.

Concerning this clone: Possible read error: a much larger clone is one base away. This specimen includes other DNA sequences encoding the same CDR3. The chain combines TRBV7-9 with TRBJ2-1, with D maybe TRBD2 (8 bases). Germline V CDR1 and CDR2: SEHNR, FQNEAQ (reference sequence). The CDR3 is 14 residues long. Here the CDR3 DNA reads TGTGCCTGCAGGGGGGCGGGCGGGGGGAATGAGCAGTTCTTC. This encodes CACRGAGGGNEQFF.

V usage is TRBV19 and J usage is TRBJ1-2; D unclear. The CDR3 has 13 residues. Trimming cost V 4 bases and J 3 bases, with 9 bases left between them. Germline V lookup: CDR1 LNHDA, CDR2 SQIVND (reference sequence). The CDR3 nucleotides read TGTGCCAGTAGTACCCCCCTGGACTATGGCTACACCTTC. Amino acid sequence: CASSTPLDYGYTF.

This chain uses TRBV28 with TRBJ1-5; D perhaps matches TRBD1 (5 bases). Germline CDR1 and CDR2: MDHEN and SYDVKM. The CDR3 sequence is 16 residues long. V was trimmed by 6 bases and J by 6 bases, leaving 21 bases between them. The CDR3 here is CASSTPRQGSSQPQHF. The CDR3 DNA reads TGTGCCAGCAGCACCCCGCGGCAGGGATCTTCTCAGCCCCAGCATTTT.

This clone has just a few counts. The chain employs TRBV4-2 and TRBJ1-1; D is perhaps TRBD1 (5 bases). V dropped 0 bases and J dropped 1 base, with 18 bases sitting between them. The CDR3 contains 18 residues. Looked up from germline, CDR1 is LGHNA and CDR2 is YNFKEQ. The CDR3 loop is CASSQDGGSMKWNTEAFF. The CDR3 DNA reads TGTGCCAGCAGCCAAGATGGGGGGAGTATGAAGTGGAACACTGAAGCTTTCTTT.

The chain is built from TRBV27 and TRBJ1-2; 7 positions match TRBD1. CDR1 is MNHEY and CDR2 is SMNVEV in the germline V gene (reference sequence). This CDR3 has 16 amino acids. V lost 5 bases to trimming and J lost 3 bases; unmatched junction nucleotides: 12. The CDR3 reads CASSLRLGGADYGYTF. CDR3 bases: TGTGCCAGCAGTCTTCGGCTAGGGGGCGCAGACTATGGCTACACCTTC.

The chain joins TRBV6-1 to TRBJ2-7; no clear D gene. The CDR3 contains 13 residues. Trimming took off 1 base at V and 4 bases at J, with 8 bases between the two ends. CDR1 and CDR2 (germline): MNHNS, SASEGT. The CDR3 protein is CASSEESSYEQYF. CDR3 nucleotide sequence: TGTGCCAGCAGTGAAGAGTCTAGTTACGAGCAGTACTTC.

V gene TRBV14 combines with J gene TRBJ2-1, with TRBD2 identical over 7 bases. J was trimmed by 7 bases and V by 6 bases; bases with no gene match: 15. This CDR3 is 16 amino acids long. Germline CDR1 is SGHDN and CDR2 is FVKESK. CDR3 sequence (DNA): TGTGCCAGCAGTCTCGGAGCGGGACGGGCGGGGAATGAGCAGTTCTTC. Translating it yields CASSLGAGRAGNEQFF.